The rows below give T cell receptor beta chains drawn from one sample of a study of blood T cell repertoires in COVID-19. The table came from immunoSEQ multiplex PCR; TCRdb's copy has only in-frame clones and leaves some out. The sample holds around 94,000 clones, 80% to 90% seen once. The sample comprised peripheral blood. The receptor set was obtained from a man aged 40-50 years with active or convalescent COVID-19. The CDR3 runs from the conserved cysteine through the conserved F or W. D genes are given only for firm matches. Expanded clones get a size class; other rows say once, few or many, or leave the size out.

d_gene,abundance,j_gene,v_gene,CDR3aa,CDR3nt
TRBD1,-,TRBJ1-3,TRBV2,CASRGQGLGNTIYF,TGTGCCAGCAGAGGACAGGGATTGGGAAACACCATATATTTT
-,-,TRBJ2-5,TRBV2,CASRETEQETQYF,TGTGCCAGCAGGGAGACAGAGCAAGAGACCCAGTACTTC
TRBD1,-,TRBJ2-6,TRBV6-6,CASSRSVGTVSSAGANVLTF,TGTGCCAGCAGCCGCTCTGTCGGGACAGTCTCTTCAGCTGGGGCCAACGTCCTGACTTTC
-,once,TRBJ2-3,TRBV6-2/TRBV6-3,CASRPPLTRGTDTQYF,TGTGCCAGCAGACCTCCGCTGACTAGAGGCACAGATACGCAGTATTTT
TRBD1,-,TRBJ1-6,TRBV2,CASSELTGVDSPLHF,TGTGCCAGCAGCGAACTGACAGGGGTGGATTCACCCCTCCACTTT
-,-,TRBJ1-5,TRBV6-5,CASRDSHSNQPQHF,TGTGCCAGCAGGGACAGTCATAGCAATCAGCCCCAGCATTTT
-,once,TRBJ1-2,TRBV5-1,CASSLADIGYGYTF,TGCGCCAGCAGCTTAGCAGACATCGGCTATGGCTACACCTTC
TRBD1,-,TRBJ1-2,TRBV2,CASSGTGGLRGYTF,TGTGCCAGCAGCGGGACAGGGGGCCTGCGTGGCTACACCTTC
-,-,TRBJ2-2,TRBV27,CASRSPLRTSRGAGELFF,TGTGCCAGCAGATCCCCCTTAAGGACTAGCAGGGGGGCCGGGGAGCTGTTTTTT
TRBD2,-,TRBJ2-1,TRBV5-8,CASHRGGGAFNEQFF,TGTGCCAGCCACCGCGGCGGGGGGGCCTTCAATGAGCAGTTCTTC
-,-,TRBJ2-2,TRBV7-6,CASSLGTTDSRELFF,TGTGCCAGCAGCTTAGGGACTACGGACTCCAGGGAGCTGTTTTTT
TRBD1,few,TRBJ2-7,TRBV7-2,CASSFWTGGDEQYF,TGTGCCAGCAGCTTTTGGACAGGGGGCGACGAGCAGTACTTC
TRBD2,-,TRBJ2-7,TRBV3-1/TRBV3-2,CASSIGLDYEQYF,TGTGCCAGCAGCATTGGACTAGATTACGAGCAGTACTTC
-,-,TRBJ2-7,TRBV6-5,CASSYSVDLYEQYF,TGTGCCAGCAGTTACTCGGTAGACTTGTACGAGCAGTACTTC
TRBD1,-,TRBJ2-5,TRBV18,CASSPGRTGGQETQYF,TGTGCCAGCTCACCAGGTAGGACAGGGGGACAAGAGACCCAGTACTTC
TRBD1,few,TRBJ2-1,TRBV6-5,CASSFAPGQGTNEQFF,TGTGCCAGCAGTTTCGCTCCGGGACAGGGGACTAATGAGCAGTTCTTC
-,-,TRBJ2-3,TRBV5-1,CASSLPEDTQYF,TGCGCCAGCAGCTTGCCGGAGGATACGCAGTATTTT
TRBD1,-,TRBJ1-4,TRBV6-6,CASTRQGVGEKLFF,TGTGCCAGCACCCGACAGGGGGTGGGGGAAAAACTGTTTTTT
TRBD1,-,TRBJ1-2,TRBV2,CASSQTGGGYGYTF,TGTGCCAGCAGCCAGACAGGGGGCGGGTATGGCTACACCTTC